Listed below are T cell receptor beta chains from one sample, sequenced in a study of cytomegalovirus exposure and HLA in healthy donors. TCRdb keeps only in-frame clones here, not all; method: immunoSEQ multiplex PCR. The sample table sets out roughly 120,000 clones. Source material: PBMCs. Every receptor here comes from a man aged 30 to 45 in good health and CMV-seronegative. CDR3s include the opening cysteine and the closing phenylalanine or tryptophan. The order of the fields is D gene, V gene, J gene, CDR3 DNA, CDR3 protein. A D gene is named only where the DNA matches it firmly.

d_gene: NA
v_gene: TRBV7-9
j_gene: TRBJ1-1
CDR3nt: TGTGCCAGCAGCTTATCGGGAATCACTGAAGCTTTCTTT
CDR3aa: CASSLSGITEAFF

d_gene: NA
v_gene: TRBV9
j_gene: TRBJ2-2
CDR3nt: TGTGCCAGCAGCGCCCCCGCCGGGACTCCGAACACCGGGGAGCTGTTTTTT
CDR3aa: CASSAPAGTPNTGELFF

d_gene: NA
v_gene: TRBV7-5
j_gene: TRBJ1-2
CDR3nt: TGTGTCAGAAGCTTAGACTTCCCAGGGAAGAGGCTTTGGTGTGGCTACACCTTC
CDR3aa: CVRSLDFPGKRLWCGYTF

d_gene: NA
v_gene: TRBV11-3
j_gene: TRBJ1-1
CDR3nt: TGTGCCAGCAGCCTCGGACAGTTGAACACTGAAGCTTTCTTT
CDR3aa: CASSLGQLNTEAFF

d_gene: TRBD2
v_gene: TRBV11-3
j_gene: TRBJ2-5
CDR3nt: TGTGCCAGCAGCCCCCTAGCGGGAGAGACCCAGTACTTC
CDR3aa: CASSPLAGETQYF

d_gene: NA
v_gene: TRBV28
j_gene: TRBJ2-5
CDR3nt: TGTGCCAGTAGGGAGACCCCTTCAGAGACCCAGTACTTC
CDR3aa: CASRETPSETQYF

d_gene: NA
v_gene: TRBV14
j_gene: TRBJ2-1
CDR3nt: TGTGCCAGCAGCCGACTAGGGGCTCAGAATGAGCAGTTCTTC
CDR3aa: CASSRLGAQNEQFF

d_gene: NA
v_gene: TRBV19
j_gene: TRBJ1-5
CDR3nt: TGTGCCAGTAGCATACCGGTAAATCAGCCCCAGCATTTT
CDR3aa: CASSIPVNQPQHF

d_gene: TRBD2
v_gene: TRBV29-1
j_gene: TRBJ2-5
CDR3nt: TGCAGCGTTCGTGCGGGGGGGGGAGAGACCCAGTACTTC
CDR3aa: CSVRAGGGETQYF

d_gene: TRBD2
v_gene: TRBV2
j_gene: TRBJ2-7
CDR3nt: TGTGCCAACAGCGCGGGACTAGCGGGGGGCCGCTCCTACGAGCAGTACTTC
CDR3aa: CANSAGLAGGRSYEQYF

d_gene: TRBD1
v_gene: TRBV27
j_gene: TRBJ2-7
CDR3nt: TGTGCCAGCAGTTTATATCCGGGACAGTCCTACGAGCAGTACTTC
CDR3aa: CASSLYPGQSYEQYF

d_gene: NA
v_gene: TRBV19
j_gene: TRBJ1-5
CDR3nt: TGTGCCAGTAGTATAGGGCAGGGATCATTTCAGCCCCAGCATTTT
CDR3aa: CASSIGQGSFQPQHF

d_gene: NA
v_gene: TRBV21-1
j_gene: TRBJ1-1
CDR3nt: TGTGCCAGCAGCAAAGTTTGGACAGGGGGTGAAGCTTTCTTT
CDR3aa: CASSKVWTGGEAFF